The rows below give T cell receptor beta chains drawn from one sample of a study of blood T cell repertoires in COVID-19. Only in-frame clones appear in the TCRdb table, and some are missing; sequencing was by immunoSEQ multiplex PCR. The sample lists roughly 180,000 clones, about four fifths occurring once. Specimen: peripheral blood. These receptors all stem from a woman in her fifties or sixties with COVID-19, enrolled during active disease. Both conserved end residues are part of each CDR3. A D gene is named only where the DNA matches it firmly. Expanded clones get a size class; other rows say once, few or many, or leave the size out.

size | D | J | V | DNA | CDR3
- | TRBD1 | TRBJ2-7 | TRBV19 | TGTGCCAGTAGTATTGCTCCCGGACAGGGTCTTAAGCAGTACTTC | CASSIAPGQGLKQYF
- | - | TRBJ1-2 | TRBV7-9 | TGTGCCAGCAGCTTAGGGGAGAGGGGGTTCGACCCCTATGGCTACACCTTC | CASSLGERGFDPYGYTF
- | - | TRBJ2-7 | TRBV2 | TGTGCCAGCAGTTCAAACTACGAGCAGTACTTC | CASSSNYEQYF
- | TRBD1 | TRBJ1-1 | TRBV5-4 | TGTGCCAGCAGCCCCAGGACAGGGGAGAGCACTGAAGCTTTCTTT | CASSPRTGESTEAFF
- | TRBD2 | TRBJ2-1 | TRBV7-2 | TGTGCCAGCAACTCGGGACTAGCCCTCCAGAGATACAATGAGCAGTTCTTC | CASNSGLALQRYNEQFF
- | - | TRBJ1-6 | TRBV27 | TGTGCCAGCAGTTTAACCAGCGGAAGATCACCCCTCCACTTT | CASSLTSGRSPLHF
- | TRBD2 | TRBJ2-3 | TRBV11-1 | TGTGCCAGCAGCTTAGGGCTAGCGGGAATCGTAGATACGCAGTATTTT | CASSLGLAGIVDTQYF
- | - | TRBJ1-3 | TRBV7-9 | TGTGCCAGCAGCCCGAGGGCCCAGGCTGGAAACACCATATATTTT | CASSPRAQAGNTIYF
- | TRBD1 | TRBJ1-5 | TRBV5-4 | TGTGCCAGCAGCTTGGGGACAGGGAATCAGCCCCAGCATTTT | CASSLGTGNQPQHF
once | - | TRBJ2-7 | TRBV6-1 | TGTGCCAGCAGTGAAGGTCGGGCGAGCGGCCAGCAGTACTTC | CASSEGRASGQQYF
once | TRBD1 | TRBJ1-4 | TRBV30 | TGTGCCTGGGGACAGGGTGAAGTTGAAAAACTGTTTTTT | CAWGQGEVEKLFF
- | TRBD2 | TRBJ2-3 | TRBV19 | TGTGCCAGTAGGACCCGGACTAGCGGGACAGATACGCAGTATTTT | CASRTRTSGTDTQYF
- | TRBD2 | TRBJ2-2 | TRBV2 | TGTGCCAGCAGTGATTTACTAGCGGGAAACACCGGGGAGCTGTTTTTT | CASSDLLAGNTGELFF
- | TRBD2 | TRBJ2-7 | TRBV2 | TGTGCCAGCAGGAAGCGGGGACTAGCGGGAGGCCACGAGCAGTACTTC | CASRKRGLAGGHEQYF
- | - | TRBJ1-6 | TRBV7-9 | TGTGCCAGCAGCTTTTGGGCAGGGGATTCACCCCTCCACTTT | CASSFWAGDSPLHF
- | TRBD1 | TRBJ2-1 | TRBV5-1 | TGCGCCAGCAGCTTGGACCCCACCGGGACAGGGTTTCATGAGCAGTTCTTC | CASSLDPTGTGFHEQFF
- | - | TRBJ2-3 | TRBV6-2/TRBV6-3 | TGTGCCAGCAGTTACGTCTTAGATACGCAGTATTTT | CASSYVLDTQYF
- | - | TRBJ1-1 | TRBV5-1 | TGCGCCAGCAGCTTGTCTCCTGGGCCGAACACTGAAGCTTTCTTT | CASSLSPGPNTEAFF
- | TRBD2 | TRBJ2-1 | TRBV7-8 | TGTGCCAGCAGCGCCCGACCCGGGAGGACCCTGAACAATGAGCAGTTCTTC | CASSARPGRTLNNEQFF
- | TRBD2 | TRBJ2-2 | TRBV10-3 | TGTGCCATCAGTGAGTCCCGGCCGGGACTAGCGGGAACCGGGGAGCTGTTTTTT | CAISESRPGLAGTGELFF
- | - | TRBJ1-4 | TRBV12-3/TRBV12-4 | TGTGCCAGCAAGTTTTTGGAGATTGAAAAACTGTTTTTT | CASKFLEIEKLFF
- | TRBD1 | TRBJ1-1 | TRBV7-9 | TGTGCCATCGACAGGGGGGACACTGAAGCTTTCTTT | CAIDRGDTEAFF
few | TRBD2 | TRBJ2-5 | TRBV3-1/TRBV3-2 | TGTGCCAGCAGCCAAGATTTAGGCGGGGGGCGGGCGGCCCAGTACTTC | CASSQDLGGGRAAQYF
- | - | TRBJ1-1 | TRBV21-1 | TGTGCCAGCACCCCCGGTGGAGGGGCTGGGACTGAAGCTTTCTTT | CASTPGGGAGTEAFF
- | TRBD1 | TRBJ1-1 | TRBV5-1 | TGCGCCAGCAGCTTCATCGGGACAGCGCTAAACACTGAAGCTTTCTTT | CASSFIGTALNTEAFF
few | - | TRBJ1-2 | TRBV28 | TGTGCCAGCAGTTTATGGTCCCGTTTAGTGACAGCTCCGAACTATGGCTACACCTTC | CASSLWSRLVTAPNYGYTF
- | - | TRBJ2-5 | TRBV7-6 | TGTGCCAGCAGCTTAGGATTGACCCGGGGAGGAGAGACCCAGTACTTC | CASSLGLTRGGETQYF
- | TRBD1 | TRBJ1-2 | TRBV28 | TGTGCCAGCAATCCGACAGGGTTGGGCTACACCTTC | CASNPTGLGYTF